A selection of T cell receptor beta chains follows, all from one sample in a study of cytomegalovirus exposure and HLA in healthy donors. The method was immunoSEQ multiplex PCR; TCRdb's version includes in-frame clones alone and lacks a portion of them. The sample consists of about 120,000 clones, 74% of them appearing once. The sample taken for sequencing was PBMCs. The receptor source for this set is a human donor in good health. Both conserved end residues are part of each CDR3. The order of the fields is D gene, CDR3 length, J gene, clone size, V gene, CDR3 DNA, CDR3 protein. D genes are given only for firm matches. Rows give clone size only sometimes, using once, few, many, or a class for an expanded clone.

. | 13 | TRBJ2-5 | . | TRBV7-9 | TGTGCCTCCCACGCGACAGGTCAAGAGACCCAGTACTTC | CASHATGQETQYF
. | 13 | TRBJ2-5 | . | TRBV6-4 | TGTGCCAGCAGTGTTTCCGTCCAAGAGACCCAGTACTTC | CASSVSVQETQYF
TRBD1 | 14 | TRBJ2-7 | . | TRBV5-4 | TGTGCCAGCAGCTCGGGGACAGGGAACTACGAGCAGTACTTC | CASSSGTGNYEQYF
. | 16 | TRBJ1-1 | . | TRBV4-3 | TGCGCCAGCAGCCAAGATCCCCGGGGAGGAAACACTGAAGCTTTCTTT | CASSQDPRGGNTEAFF
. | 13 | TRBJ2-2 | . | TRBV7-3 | TGTGCCAGCAGCTTAACCCCAGGCGGGGAGCTGTTTTTT | CASSLTPGGELFF
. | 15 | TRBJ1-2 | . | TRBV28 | TGTGCCAGCAGCCCCAACGCGGCAGCGGGCTATGGCTACACCTTC | CASSPNAAAGYGYTF
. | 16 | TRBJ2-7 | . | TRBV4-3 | TGCGCCAGCAGCCAAGAACTTGTGGAGAGCTCCTACGAGCAGTACTTC | CASSQELVESSYEQYF
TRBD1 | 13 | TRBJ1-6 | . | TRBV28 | TGTGCCAGCAGAAGACAGGGAGGTTCACCCCTCCACTTT | CASRRQGGSPLHF
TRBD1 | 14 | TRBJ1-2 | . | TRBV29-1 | TGCAGCGTAAATAAGGGACAGGAGACCGCTGGCTACACCTTC | CSVNKGQETAGYTF
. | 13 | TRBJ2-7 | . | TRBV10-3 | TGTGCCATCACTGAAACGGGGACATCCGAGCAGTACTTC | CAITETGTSEQYF
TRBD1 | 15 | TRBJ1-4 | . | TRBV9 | TGTGCCAGCAGCGGATCGGGACAGGTAAAGGAAAAACTGTTTTTT | CASSGSGQVKEKLFF
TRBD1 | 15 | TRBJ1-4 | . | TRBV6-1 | TGTGCCAGCGGACAGACCGGGACAGGGGGTGAAAAACTGTTTTTT | CASGQTGTGGEKLFF
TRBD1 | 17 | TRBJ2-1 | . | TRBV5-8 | TGTGCCAGCAGCCTTACCCTTTTCACCGACAGGGGCAATGAGCAGTTCTTC | CASSLTLFTDRGNEQFF
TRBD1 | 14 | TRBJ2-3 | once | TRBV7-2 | TGTGCCAGCAGCTTTGACAGGGGCGAAGATACGCAGTATTTT | CASSFDRGEDTQYF
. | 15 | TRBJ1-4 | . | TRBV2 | TGTGCCAGCAGTGCCCTACAGGGAGCGGTGAAAAAACTGTTTTTT | CASSALQGAVKKLFF
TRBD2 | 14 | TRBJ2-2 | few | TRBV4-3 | TGCGCCAGCAGCCAAGAGCGGGGGTTCGGGGAGCTGTTTTTT | CASSQERGFGELFF
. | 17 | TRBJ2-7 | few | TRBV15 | TGTGCCACCAGTACACTGGGTTCAGGGGTACGGTCCTACGAGCAGTACTTC | CATSTLGSGVRSYEQYF
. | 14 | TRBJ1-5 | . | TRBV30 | TGTGCCTGGAGTGTTGGGAGCATCAATCAGCCCCAGCATTTT | CAWSVGSINQPQHF
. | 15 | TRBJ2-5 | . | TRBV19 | TGTGCCAGTAGTATAGGAGGGGGGGCAGGAGAGACCCAGTACTTC | CASSIGGGAGETQYF
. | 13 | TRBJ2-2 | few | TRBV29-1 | TGCAGCGTTTTACAGGTACCATCCGGGGAGCTGTTTTTT | CSVLQVPSGELFF
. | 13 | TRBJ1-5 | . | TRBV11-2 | TGTGCCAGCAGCATCCACGAGTATCAGCCCCAGCATTTT | CASSIHEYQPQHF
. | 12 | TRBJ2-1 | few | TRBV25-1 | TGTGCCAGCAGACCTACTTACAATGAGCAGTTCTTC | CASRPTYNEQFF